This TCR beta chain was identified during a study of blood T cell repertoires in COVID-19. About the study: Sites across the United States, Italy and Spain contributed samples from acute and convalescent COVID-19. Nucleic acid was either cDNA or gDNA, and it came from T cells, B-cell-depleted T cells, or PBMCs.

V was clipped by 0 bases and J by 2 bases, with 8 bases between them. From germline, CDR1 is SGHKS and CDR2 YYEKEE (reference sequence). The CDR3 contains 15 residues. In the original workflow: Nucleated cell counts were estimated from reference gene primer amplification. TCRdb's table, derived via immunoSEQ multiplex PCR, lists solely in-frame clones and lacks some. V and J calls and clone size come straight from that table; D and trimming were deduced from the DNA. The data hold around 100,000 clones, with around 82% observed a single time. Material for sequencing was peripheral blood. This chain links TRBV5-5 with TRBJ2-2, with D uncertain. The TCR sequence derives from a man between 60 and 75 years old with acute or convalescent COVID-19. The CDR3 loop is CASSLGPFNTGELFF. For the CDR3, the DNA is TGTGCCAGCAGCTTGGGTCCATTCAACACCGGGGAGCTGTTTTTT.